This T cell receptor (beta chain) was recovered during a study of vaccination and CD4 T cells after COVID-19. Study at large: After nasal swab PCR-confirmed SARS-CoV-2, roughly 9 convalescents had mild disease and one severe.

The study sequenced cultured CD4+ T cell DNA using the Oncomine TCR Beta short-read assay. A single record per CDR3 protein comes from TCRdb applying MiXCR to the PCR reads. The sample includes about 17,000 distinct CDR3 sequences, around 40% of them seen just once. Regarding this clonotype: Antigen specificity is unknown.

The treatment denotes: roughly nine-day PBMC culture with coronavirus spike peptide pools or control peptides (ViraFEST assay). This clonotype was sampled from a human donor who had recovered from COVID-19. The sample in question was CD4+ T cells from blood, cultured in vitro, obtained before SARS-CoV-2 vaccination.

The CDR3 bases are TGTGCCAGCAGCCTGAGGGGGGGGCTAAACACTGAAGCTTTCTTT. Protein: CASSLRGGLNTEAFF. This rearrangement joins TRBV11-2 to TRBJ1-1; a weak D match, TRBD1 (6 bases). The CDR3 runs to 15 residues. Trimming removed 5 bases at V and 2 bases at J, with 15 bases between. Germline loops: CDR1 SGHAT, CDR2 FQNNGV.